A selection of T cell receptor beta chains follows, all from one sample in a study of control samples from healthy donors and cancer patients. Method: immunoSEQ multiplex PCR; TCRdb's copy keeps in-frame clones and lacks some. The data hold fewer than 500,000 clones, with around nine tenths observed a single time. The sequenced sample was PBMCs. The receptors originated from a man aged 35 to 55 with head and neck cancer. Both conserved end residues are part of each CDR3. Each record gives: clone size, J gene, V gene, D gene, CDR3 DNA, CDR3 protein. The D gene is left open where the match is weak. Expanded clones are given a class, and other clones once, few, many or no size at all.

once TRBJ1-4 TRBV4-2 . TGTGCCAGCAGCCCAAGCATGGGGGAACTGTTTTTT CASSPSMGELFF
. TRBJ2-5 TRBV18 TRBD2 TGTGCCAGCTCACCCGGGGGGGGAGAGACCCAGTACTTC CASSPGGGETQYF
. TRBJ2-7 TRBV11-2 TRBD1 TGTGCCAGCAGCTCTTGGACAGGGTATGTCCCCTACGAGCAGTACTTC CASSSWTGYVPYEQYF
. TRBJ2-7 TRBV7-2 . TGTGCCAGCAGCTCAGGTATGGCCAGCAACTTC CASSSGMASNF
. TRBJ2-7 TRBV28 . TGTGCCAGCAGGACGTTAAGCAGGGATCGCGAGCAGTACTTC CASRTLSRDREQYF
. TRBJ1-4 TRBV7-9 . TGTGCCACCGCGAATGAAAAACTGTTTTTT CATANEKLFF
. TRBJ1-2 TRBV6-2/TRBV6-3 . TGTGCCAGCAGTTACAGTTTCGACCCCGACGGTGGACGTGGCTACACCTTC CASSYSFDPDGGRGYTF
. TRBJ2-1 TRBV11-2 . TGTGCCAGCAGCTCGGGCCTACTAGCTGGCAATGAGCAGTTCTTC CASSSGLLAGNEQFF
. TRBJ2-7 TRBV3-1/TRBV3-2 TRBD2 TGTGCCAGCAGCCAAGATTGGGCGGGGGGTTACTACGAGCAGTACTTC CASSQDWAGGYYEQYF
. TRBJ2-7 TRBV7-9 TRBD1 TGTGCCAGCAGCTCCCGGACAGGGGGCAGGTACGAGCAGTACTTC CASSSRTGGRYEQYF
. TRBJ2-1 TRBV19 . TGTGCCAGTAGTACCACACAGGGCCGAATCGCCTACAATGAGCAGTTCTTC CASSTTQGRIAYNEQFF
. TRBJ1-5 TRBV3-1/TRBV3-2 . TGTGCCAGCAGCCAATGCGACCCGGGGATAAATCAGCCCCAGCATTTT CASSQCDPGINQPQHF
. TRBJ1-2 TRBV7-9 . TGTGCCAGCAGCTTACAGCAAAATGGCTACACCTTC CASSLQQNGYTF
. TRBJ1-5 TRBV18 TRBD1 TGTGCCAGCTCACCGGACAGGAACTATCAGCCCCAGCATTTT CASSPDRNYQPQHF
few TRBJ1-6 TRBV7-2 . TGTGCCAGCAGTCTGCCGGCCCAAACCTATAATTCACCCCTCCACTTT CASSLPAQTYNSPLHF
. TRBJ1-6 TRBV7-2 TRBD1 TGTGCCAGCAGCTTAGGTTGGGGGGACAGGCGACCACCCCTCCACTTT CASSLGWGDRRPPLHF
once TRBJ2-2 TRBV7-9 TRBD2 TGTGCCAGCGGGGTGGTAGCGGGCGACCTCCTAACCACCGGGGAGCTGTTTTTT CASGVVAGDLLTTGELFF
few TRBJ2-5 TRBV5-1 TRBD2 TGCGCCAGCAGCCTAACAGCGGGACGAGAGACCCAGTACTTC CASSLTAGRETQYF
. TRBJ2-2 TRBV28 TRBD2 TGTGCCAGCAGTTCCCAGGGACTAGCGGGGATCAGGGCCGGGGAGCTGTTTTTT CASSSQGLAGIRAGELFF
. TRBJ1-5 TRBV15 . TGTGCCACCAGCAGAGATATCATGGAGGGCAATCAGCCCCAGCATTTT CATSRDIMEGNQPQHF
. TRBJ2-1 TRBV5-1 . TGCGCCAGCAGCTCCCAGGGCAGTACATACAATGAGCAGTTCTTC CASSSQGSTYNEQFF
. TRBJ2-6 TRBV5-1 . TGCGCCAGCGGAGGTGCTGGGGCCAACGTCCTGACTTTC CASGGAGANVLTF
. TRBJ1-6 TRBV20-1 . TGCAGTGCTAGTGAGGGGTTAATGGAATATTCACCCCTCCACTTT CSASEGLMEYSPLHF
. TRBJ2-2 TRBV6-1 . TGTGCCAGCAGTGAAAGAGTACCCCCGACCACCGGGGAGCTGTTTTTT CASSERVPPTTGELFF
. TRBJ1-1 TRBV9 . TGTGCCAGCAGCGTAGACCCAGGGCCGGACACTGAAGCTTTCTTT CASSVDPGPDTEAFF
. TRBJ1-4 TRBV19 . TGTGCCAGTAGTATGGGCCCCCCTCAGGGTCTGAATGAAAAACTGTTTTTT CASSMGPPQGLNEKLFF
. TRBJ2-2 TRBV6-5 TRBD2 TGTGCCACACAACGGGGGGAGGGCGGGGAGCTGTTTTTT CATQRGEGGELFF
. TRBJ2-2 TRBV27 . TGTGCCAGCAGTTCCCCCTACGGGAGGAACACCGGGGAGCTGTTTTTT CASSSPYGRNTGELFF
. TRBJ2-1 TRBV4-1 TRBD1 TGCGCCAGCGCTACCGGGACAGGGGGTCTAAACAATGAGCAGTTCTTC CASATGTGGLNNEQFF
. TRBJ2-1 TRBV5-1 . TGCGCCAGCAGCTTGGGTGGGGGGCTTACCAATGAGCAGTTCTTC CASSLGGGLTNEQFF
. TRBJ2-3 TRBV19 TRBD2 TGTGCCAGTAGTAAGGGACTAGCGAGGGCGCAGTATTTT CASSKGLARAQYF
. TRBJ2-7 TRBV7-9 . TGTGCCAGCAGCTTCAGCTCCGGGGCCCCGTACTTC CASSFSSGAPYF
once TRBJ1-1 TRBV11-2 . TGTGCCAGCAGCTTAGATTGGACGAACACTGAAGCTTTCTTT CASSLDWTNTEAFF
. TRBJ1-5 TRBV27 TRBD1 TGTGCCAGCTGGACAGGGCCCAATCAGCCCCAGCATTTT CASWTGPNQPQHF
. TRBJ1-2 TRBV9 TRBD1 TGTGCCAGCAGCGGAAGGCATTATGGACAGGACTATGGCTACACCTTC CASSGRHYGQDYGYTF
. TRBJ1-5 TRBV27 TRBD1 TGTGCCAGCAGACAGGGGGGCAATCAGCCCCAGCATTTT CASRQGGNQPQHF
. TRBJ2-6 TRBV7-3 . TGTGCCAGCAGCCCGCAGAGCTCTGGGGCCAACGTCCTGACTTTC CASSPQSSGANVLTF
. TRBJ1-4 TRBV27 . TGTGCCAGCAGTTTCACTTTATCGACCGGAAAGAATGAAAAACTGTTTTTT CASSFTLSTGKNEKLFF
. TRBJ1-6 TRBV3-1/TRBV3-2 . TGTGCCAGCAGCCAAGTGGGGTTCAAGGAGAATTCACCCCTCCACTTT CASSQVGFKENSPLHF
. TRBJ1-2 TRBV28 TRBD1 TGTGCCAGCAGCACCGGACAGGGCTATGGCTACACCTTC CASSTGQGYGYTF
. TRBJ1-2 TRBV29-1 . TGCAGCGTCGGGGGGGAGGACAGACTCTATGGCTACACCTTC CSVGGEDRLYGYTF
. TRBJ1-2 TRBV19 TRBD1 TGTGCCAGTAGTCGAGCCCTCGGACAGGGGACGCCTAACTATGGCTACACCTTC CASSRALGQGTPNYGYTF
. TRBJ1-1 TRBV14 . TGTGCCAGCAGCTTTCAGGGGAACACTGAAGCTTTCTTT CASSFQGNTEAFF
. TRBJ1-2 TRBV5-1 . TGCGCCAGCAGCGCTGGGGAGGACAGTCGCAGGGCCGACAGTTATGGCTACACCTTC CASSAGEDSRRADSYGYTF
. TRBJ2-7 TRBV5-6 . TGTGCCAGCAGCTTTGGAGGGAGCACCTACGAGCAGTACTTC CASSFGGSTYEQYF
. TRBJ2-7 TRBV4-3 . TGCGCCAGCAGCCAGGGCAGGGCCCCCTACGAGCAGTACTTC CASSQGRAPYEQYF
. TRBJ2-1 TRBV30 TRBD2 TGTGCCTGGCTAGCGGGGTACAATGAGCAGTTCTTC CAWLAGYNEQFF
. TRBJ1-4 TRBV6-5 TRBD1 TGTGCCAGCACCCGGGACAGGGAGCGGAGTGAAAAACTGTTTTTT CASTRDRERSEKLFF
few TRBJ2-5 TRBV11-2 TRBD2 TGTGCCAGCAGCTTACAGGGAGGGCACGGAGAGACCCAGTACTTC CASSLQGGHGETQYF